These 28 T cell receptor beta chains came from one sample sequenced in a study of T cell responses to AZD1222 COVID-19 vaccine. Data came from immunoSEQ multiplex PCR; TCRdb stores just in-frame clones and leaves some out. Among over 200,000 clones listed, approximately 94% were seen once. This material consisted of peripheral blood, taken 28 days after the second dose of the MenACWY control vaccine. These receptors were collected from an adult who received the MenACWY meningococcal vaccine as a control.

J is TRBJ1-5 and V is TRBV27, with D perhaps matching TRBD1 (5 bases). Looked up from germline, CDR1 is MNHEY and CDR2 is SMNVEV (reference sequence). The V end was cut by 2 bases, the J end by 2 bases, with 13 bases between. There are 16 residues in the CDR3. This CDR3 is CASSLRARVGNQPQHF. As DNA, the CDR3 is TGTGCCAGCAGTTTACGGGCCAGGGTTGGCAATCAGCCCCAGCATTTT.

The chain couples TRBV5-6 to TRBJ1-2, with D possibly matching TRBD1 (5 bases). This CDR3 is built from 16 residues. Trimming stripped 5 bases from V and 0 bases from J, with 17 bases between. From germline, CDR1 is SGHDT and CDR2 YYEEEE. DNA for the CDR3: TGTGCCAGCAGGCCCCCCGGGGGGATGGCTAACTATGGCTACACCTTC. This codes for CASRPPGGMANYGYTF.

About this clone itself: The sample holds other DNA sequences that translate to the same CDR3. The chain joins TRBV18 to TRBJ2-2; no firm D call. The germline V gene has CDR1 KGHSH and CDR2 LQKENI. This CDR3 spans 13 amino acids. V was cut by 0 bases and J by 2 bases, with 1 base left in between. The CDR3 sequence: CASSPPNTGELFF. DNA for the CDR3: TGTGCCAGCTCACCACCAAACACCGGGGAGCTGTTTTTT.

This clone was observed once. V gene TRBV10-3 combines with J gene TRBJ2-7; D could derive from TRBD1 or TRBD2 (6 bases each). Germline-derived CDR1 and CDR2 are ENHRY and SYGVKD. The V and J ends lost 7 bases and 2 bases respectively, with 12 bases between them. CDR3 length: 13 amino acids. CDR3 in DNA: TGTGCCATCAAGGGGGGCCCCACCTACGAGCAGTACTTC. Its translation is CAIKGGPTYEQYF.

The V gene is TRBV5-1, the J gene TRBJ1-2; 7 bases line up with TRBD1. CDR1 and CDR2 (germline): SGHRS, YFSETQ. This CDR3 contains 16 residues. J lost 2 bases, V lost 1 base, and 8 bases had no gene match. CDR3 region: CASSLSEGALNYGYTF. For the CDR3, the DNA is TGCGCCAGCAGCTTGTCCGAGGGGGCGCTGAACTATGGCTACACCTTC.

For the CDR3, the DNA is TGTGCCAGTAGAGTCCGGGGCAGGGGAAACACTGAAGCTTTCTTT. Protein: CASRVRGRGNTEAFF. The V gene is TRBV19, the J gene TRBJ1-1, with a tentative D call TRBD1 (6 bases). Germline-derived CDR1 and CDR2 are LNHDA and SQIVND (reference sequence). The CDR3 sequence is 15 residues long. V lost 6 bases and J lost 2, with 16 bases in between.

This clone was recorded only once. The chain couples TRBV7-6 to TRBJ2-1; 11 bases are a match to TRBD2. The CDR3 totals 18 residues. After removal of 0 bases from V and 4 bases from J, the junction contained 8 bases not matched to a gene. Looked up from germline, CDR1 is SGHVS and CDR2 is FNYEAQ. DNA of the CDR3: TGTGCCAGCAGCTTAGCAGCCTCACTAGCGGGAGCATACAATGAGCAGTTCTTC. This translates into CASSLAASLAGAYNEQFF.

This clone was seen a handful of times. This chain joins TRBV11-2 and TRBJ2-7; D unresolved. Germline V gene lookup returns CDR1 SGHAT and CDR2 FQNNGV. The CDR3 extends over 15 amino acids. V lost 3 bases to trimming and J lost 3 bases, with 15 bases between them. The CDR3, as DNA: TGTGCCAGCAGCTTCGGCTCAACAACCAACTACGAGCAGTACTTC. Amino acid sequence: CASSFGSTTNYEQYF.

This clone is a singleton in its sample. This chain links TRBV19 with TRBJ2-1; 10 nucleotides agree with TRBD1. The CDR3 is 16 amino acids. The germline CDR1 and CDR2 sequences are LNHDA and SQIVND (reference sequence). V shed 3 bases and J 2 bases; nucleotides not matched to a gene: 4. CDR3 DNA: TGTGCCAGTAGTATTAAAGGGACAGGGGCCTACAATGAGCAGTTCTTC. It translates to CASSIKGTGAYNEQFF.

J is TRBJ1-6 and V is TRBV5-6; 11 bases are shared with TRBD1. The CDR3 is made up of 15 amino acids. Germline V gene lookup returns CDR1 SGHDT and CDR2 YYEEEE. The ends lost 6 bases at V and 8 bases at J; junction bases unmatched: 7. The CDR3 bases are TGTGCCAGCAAGTGGACAGGGGGCTGGGATTCACCCCTCCACTTT. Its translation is CASKWTGGWDSPLHF.

CDR3 amino acids: CASSLRGASGAGSPLHF. Written as DNA, the CDR3 is TGCGCCAGCAGCTTGAGGGGCGCTTCAGGGGCAGGATCACCCCTCCACTTT. This rearrangement joins TRBV5-1 to TRBJ1-6; perhaps TRBD1 as D (6 bases). CDR1 and CDR2 (germline): SGHRS, YFSETQ. The CDR3 runs 17 residues. Trimming took off 1 base at V and 10 bases at J, with 21 bases between the two ends.

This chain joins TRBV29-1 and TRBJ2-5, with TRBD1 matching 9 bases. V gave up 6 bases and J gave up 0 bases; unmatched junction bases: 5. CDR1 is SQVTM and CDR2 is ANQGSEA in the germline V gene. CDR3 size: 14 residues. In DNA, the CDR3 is TGCAGCGTGACCGGGACAGGGTACCAAGAGACCCAGTACTTC. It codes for CSVTGTGYQETQYF.

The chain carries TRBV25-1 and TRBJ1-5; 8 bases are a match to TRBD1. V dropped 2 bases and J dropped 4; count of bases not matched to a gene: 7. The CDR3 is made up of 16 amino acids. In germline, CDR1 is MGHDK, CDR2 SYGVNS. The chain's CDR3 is CASSEVGQGFNQPQHF. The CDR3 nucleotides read TGTGCCAGCAGTGAAGTTGGACAGGGCTTTAATCAGCCCCAGCATTTT.

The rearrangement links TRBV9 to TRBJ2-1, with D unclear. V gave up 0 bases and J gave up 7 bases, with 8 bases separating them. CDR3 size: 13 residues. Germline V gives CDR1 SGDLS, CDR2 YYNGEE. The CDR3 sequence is CASSVGNRNEQFF. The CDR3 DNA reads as TGTGCCAGCAGCGTAGGTAACCGGAATGAGCAGTTCTTC.

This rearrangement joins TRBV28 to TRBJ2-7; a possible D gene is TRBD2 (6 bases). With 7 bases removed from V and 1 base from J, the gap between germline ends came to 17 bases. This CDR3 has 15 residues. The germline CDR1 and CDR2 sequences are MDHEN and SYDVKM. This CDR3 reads CASKGGGIASYEQYF. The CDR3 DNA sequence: TGTGCCAGCAAAGGCGGCGGGATTGCTTCCTACGAGCAGTACTTC.

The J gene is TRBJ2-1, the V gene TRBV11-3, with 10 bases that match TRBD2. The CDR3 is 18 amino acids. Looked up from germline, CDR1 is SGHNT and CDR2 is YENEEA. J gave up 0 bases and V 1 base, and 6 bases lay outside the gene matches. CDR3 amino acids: CASSLGPSGRASYNEQFF. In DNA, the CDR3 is TGTGCCAGCAGCTTAGGCCCCAGCGGGAGGGCCTCCTACAATGAGCAGTTCTTC.

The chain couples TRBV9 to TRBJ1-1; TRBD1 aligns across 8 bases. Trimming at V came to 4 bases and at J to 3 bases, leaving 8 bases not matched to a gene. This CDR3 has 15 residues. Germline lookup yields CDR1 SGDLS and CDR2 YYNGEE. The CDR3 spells CASSSGQGGHTEAFF. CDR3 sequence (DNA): TGTGCCAGCAGCTCAGGACAGGGCGGGCACACTGAAGCTTTCTTT.

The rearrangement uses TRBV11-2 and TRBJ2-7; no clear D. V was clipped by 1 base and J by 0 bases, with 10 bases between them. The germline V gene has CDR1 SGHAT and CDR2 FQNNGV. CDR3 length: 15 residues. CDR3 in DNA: TGTGCCAGCAGCTTAGCGGGCAGCAGCTCCTACGAGCAGTACTTC. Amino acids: CASSLAGSSSYEQYF.

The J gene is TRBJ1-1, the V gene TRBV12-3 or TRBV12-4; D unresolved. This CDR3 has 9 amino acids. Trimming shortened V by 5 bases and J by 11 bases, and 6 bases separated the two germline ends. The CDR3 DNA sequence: TGTGCCAGCAGTCCCGACGCTTTCTTT. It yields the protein CASSPDAFF.

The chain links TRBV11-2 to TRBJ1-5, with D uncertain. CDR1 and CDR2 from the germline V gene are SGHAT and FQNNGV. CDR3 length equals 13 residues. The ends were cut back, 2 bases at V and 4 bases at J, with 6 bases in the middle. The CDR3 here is CASSLSRNQPQHF. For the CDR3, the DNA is TGTGCCAGCAGCTTAAGCCGAAATCAGCCCCAGCATTTT.

CDR3 residues: CASSTAPGNTIYF. CDR3 DNA sequence: TGTGCCAGCAGTACAGCGCCCGGAAACACCATATATTTT. V is TRBV27 and J is TRBJ1-3; D gene ambiguous. Looked up from germline, CDR1 is MNHEY and CDR2 is SMNVEV (reference sequence). The CDR3 totals 13 residues. Trimming left V 5 bases short and J 4 bases short, with 9 bases between.

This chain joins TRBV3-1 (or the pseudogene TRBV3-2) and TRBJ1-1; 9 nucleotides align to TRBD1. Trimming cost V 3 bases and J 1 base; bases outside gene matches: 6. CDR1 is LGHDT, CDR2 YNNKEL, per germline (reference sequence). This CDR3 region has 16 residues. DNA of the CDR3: TGTGCCAGCAGCCATTTACCGGGACAGGGGAACACTGAAGCTTTCTTT. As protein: CASSHLPGQGNTEAFF.

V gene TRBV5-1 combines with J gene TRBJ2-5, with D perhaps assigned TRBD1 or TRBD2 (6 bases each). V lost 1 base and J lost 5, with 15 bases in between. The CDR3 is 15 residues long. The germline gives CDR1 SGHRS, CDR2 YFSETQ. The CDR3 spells CASSLSRGEWETQYF. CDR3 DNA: TGCGCCAGCAGCTTGTCGAGGGGGGAGTGGGAGACCCAGTACTTC. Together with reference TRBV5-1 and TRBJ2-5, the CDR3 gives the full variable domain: KAGVTQTPRYLIKTRGQQVTLSCSPISGHRSVSWYQQTPGQGLQFLFEYFSETQRNKGNFPGRFSGRQFSNSRSEMNVSTLELGDSALYLCASSLSRGEWETQYFGPGTRLLVL.

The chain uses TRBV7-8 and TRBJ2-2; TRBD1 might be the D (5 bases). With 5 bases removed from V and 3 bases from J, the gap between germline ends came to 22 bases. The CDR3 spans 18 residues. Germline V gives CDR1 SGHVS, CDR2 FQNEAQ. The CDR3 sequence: CASSPRYLDSLDTGELFF. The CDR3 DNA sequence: TGTGCCAGCAGCCCAAGATATCTTGACAGCCTCGACACCGGGGAGCTGTTTTTT.

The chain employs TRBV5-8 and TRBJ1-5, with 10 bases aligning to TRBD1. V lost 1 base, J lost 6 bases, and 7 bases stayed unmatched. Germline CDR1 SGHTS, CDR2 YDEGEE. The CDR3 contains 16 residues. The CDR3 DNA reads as TGTGCCAGCAGCTTGCTGGGGACAGGGGATTTTCAGCCCCAGCATTTT. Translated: CASSLLGTGDFQPQHF.

The CDR3 region has the DNA TGTGCCAGCAGCCACGGACCGGGACAGGGCCACGAAAAACTGTTTTTT. This sequence encodes CASSHGPGQGHEKLFF. This chain connects TRBV7-9 to TRBJ1-4; TRBD1 agrees at 9 bases. Trimming cost V 5 bases and J 8 bases; bases outside gene matches: 12. This CDR3 is built from 16 residues. Germline CDR1 SEHNR, CDR2 FQNEAQ (reference sequence).

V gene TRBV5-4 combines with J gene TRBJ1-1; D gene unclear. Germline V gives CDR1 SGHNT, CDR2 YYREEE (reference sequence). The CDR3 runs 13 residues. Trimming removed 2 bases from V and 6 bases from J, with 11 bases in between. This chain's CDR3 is CASSFGSRAEAFF. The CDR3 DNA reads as TGTGCCAGCAGCTTTGGGTCGCGGGCTGAAGCTTTCTTT.

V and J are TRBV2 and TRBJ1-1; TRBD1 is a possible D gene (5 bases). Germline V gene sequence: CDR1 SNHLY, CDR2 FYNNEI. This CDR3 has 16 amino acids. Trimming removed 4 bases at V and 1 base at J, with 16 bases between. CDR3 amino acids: CASSVLAGAGNTEAFF. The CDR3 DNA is TGTGCCAGCAGTGTTTTAGCCGGGGCAGGGAACACTGAAGCTTTCTTT.